Detailed here is one T cell receptor beta chain. Its antigen remains unidentified. Base quality data are lacking; no much larger clone is found one base away. The data stem from a study of blood T cells in healthy people across ages (dated by TCRdb to the mid-2010s). Notes on the research overall: Template switching captured roughly one uniquely barcoded TCR beta cDNA molecule per two T cells in model experiments. Age-related changes in TCR beta repertoire diversity were measured in the study by deep sequencing normalized with unique cDNA molecular identifiers. Using the same blood draw, the study looked at two additional independent replicas of 1 million unique cDNA reads for two donors, one aged 18 to 30 and the other aged 80 or older. To avoid experimental bias, donors of different ages were distributed randomly across sequencing lanes. Four age groups were formed from the donors: young (average 16 years), middle-aged (approximately 40), aged (roughly 56) and long-lived (less than 85).

Preparation of the library involved 5' RACE. Sequencing was carried out with an Illumina HiSeq 2500. A second PCR of roughly 6 to 12 cycles was performed with a sample-barcoded 5' primer and a J-beta primer mix. A unique molecular identifier was introduced onto each TCR beta cDNA molecule by a template-switch 5' adaptor carrying 12 random nucleotides. At least 3 million CDR3-containing paired-end reads were obtained from each sample. The Mint cDNA synthesis kit, primed by a TRBC-specific oligonucleotide, was used to synthesize first-strand cDNA from all RNA. After uracil-DNA glycosylase treatment, a first 18-cycle PCR used universal primers M1SS and BC2_uni_R on all cDNA. The paper's processing steps were these. Normalization of each sample was performed by random selection of 1 million high-quality reads, each carrying a distinct molecular identifier. Reads sharing molecular identifiers were discarded rather than binned into consensus sequences. CDR3 identification, clonotype clustering and error correction used MiTCR with a Q25 quality threshold and the strictest error-elimination algorithm. Lower-bound total TCR beta diversity was estimated with a nonparametric unseen species model using Euler transformation. TCRdb passed the public sequencing reads through fastp at Q25 and MiXCR, retaining productive beta sequences. Each entry is one CDR3 protein sequence, shown with its most common DNA and genes. The V and J calls were determined by TCRdb, not by the authors. The table for this sample lists 1.5 million to 1.8 million distinct CDR3 sequences; roughly 43% of them were counted only once. The ten biggest clones cover under 5% of the sample.

The donors were roughly 40 Caucasian individuals from Russia, aged 6 to 90 years, who were systemically healthy. Ten milliliters of peripheral blood were drawn from each donor into EDTA-treated Vacutainer tubes. Ficoll-Paque density-gradient centrifugation was used to isolate PBMCs, with at least 7 million obtained per sample. Total RNA was extracted from PBMCs with Trizol reagent, with at least 5 micrograms obtained per sample. The percentages of naive CD45RAhigh/CD27high T cells were determined by flow cytometry on a PBMC aliquot from every donor. The CDR3 holds 16 amino acids from the cysteine to the phenylalanine. The entry retains the CDR3 DNA only, 48 bases that are in frame from base 1. The germline V gene sets CDR1 to SGHTA and CDR2 to FQGNSA. V is reduced by 2 bases and J by 6 bases, leaving a spacing of 19 bases between them. The full study reports these points: Observed TCR beta diversity per million T cells fell roughly linearly with age, and a significant reduction was already apparent by age roughly 40. Compared with the aged group, the long-lived group had more naive CD4+ T cells, fewer expanded clones and increased TCR diversity, suggesting age selection. Bulk unsorted PBMC profiling prevented conclusive comparison of naive and antigen-experienced compartments. The percentage of naive T cells measured by flow cytometry correlated strongly with observed TCR beta diversity. Because the CMV infection status of the donors was unknown, age-related changes in expanded clonotypes may potentially have been confounded. Estimates of total diversity from one million sequenced T cells were regarded as lower bounds and underestimates.

The sequence came from a woman aged 18-29 years in good health. What was sequenced was blood. The chain links TRBV7-2 with TRBJ1-2; the D gene cannot be resolved reliably. CDR3 sequence: CASSLNPSGGDHGYTF. DNA sequence: TGTGCCAGCAGCTTAAACCCGAGCGGCGGGGATCATGGCTACACCTTC. Outside the CDR3, residues come from the reference TRBV7-2 and TRBJ1-2 proteins, so the full variable domain is: GAGVSQSPSNKVTEKGKDVELRCDPISGHTALYWYRQSLGQGLEFLIYFQGNSAPDKSGLPSDRFSAERTGGSVSTLTIQRTQQEDSAVYLCASSLNPSGGDHGYTFGSGTRLTVV.